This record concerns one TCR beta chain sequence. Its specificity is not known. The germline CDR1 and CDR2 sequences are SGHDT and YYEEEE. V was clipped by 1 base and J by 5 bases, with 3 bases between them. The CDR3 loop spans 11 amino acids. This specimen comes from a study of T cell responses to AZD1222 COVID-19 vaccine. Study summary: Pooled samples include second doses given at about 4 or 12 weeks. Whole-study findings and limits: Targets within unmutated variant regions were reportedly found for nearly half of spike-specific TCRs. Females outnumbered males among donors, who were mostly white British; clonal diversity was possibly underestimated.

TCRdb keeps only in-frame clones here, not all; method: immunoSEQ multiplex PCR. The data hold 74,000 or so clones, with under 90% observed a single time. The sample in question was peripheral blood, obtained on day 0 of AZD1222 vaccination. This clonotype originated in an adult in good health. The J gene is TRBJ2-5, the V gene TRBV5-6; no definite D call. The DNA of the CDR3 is TGTGCCAGCAGCTTGAGGGAGACCCAGTACTTC. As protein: CASSLRETQYF. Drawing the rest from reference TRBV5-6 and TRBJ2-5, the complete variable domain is DAGVTQSPTHLIKTRGQQVTLRCSPKSGHDTVSWYQQALGQGPQFIFQYYEEEERQRGNFPDRFSGHQFPNYSSELNVNALLLGDSALYLCASSLRETQYFGPGTRLLVL.